This T cell receptor beta chain was retrieved from a study of radiation and T cells in renal cell carcinoma. Time point reported: blood 4 weeks post-SBRT, at nephrectomy. Noted treatment: 15 Gy SBRT to primary tumor, nephrectomy 4 weeks later. Nephrectomy followed 15 Gy stereotactic body radiation by 4 weeks. Clear cell pathology was present in this patient's renal cell carcinoma. This table comes from immunoSEQ multiplex PCR, and its TCRdb copy is limited to in-frame clones, with some not included. The sample lists 97,000 or so clones; 65% to 90% were seen once. The CDR3 loop spans 16 amino acids. The germline V gene encodes CDR1 WSHSY and CDR2 SAAADI. Trimming stripped 0 bases from V and 1 base from J, with 9 bases between.

The sample in question was blood, obtained from a patient whose treatment included radiotherapy and nephrectomy. This clonotype was sampled from a man aged 60 to 75 with renal cell carcinoma. The chain has TRBV10-2 and TRBJ2-2; tentative D call: TRBD2 (6 bases). This chain's CDR3 is CASSESGGMNTGELFF. The DNA for the CDR3 is TGCGCCAGCAGTGAGTCGGGCGGGATGAACACCGGGGAGCTGTTTTTT.